The next 18 T cell receptor beta chains were all read from a single sample in a study of OX40 agonist ivuxolimab in advanced cancers. Clones were read by immunoSEQ multiplex PCR, and TCRdb kept only the in-frame ones, dropping some. The sample holds around 92,000 clones, about 92% seen once. This sample comprised CD4+ or CD8+ T cells sorted from blood, obtained in a trial of the OX40 agonist ivuxolimab. The receptors shown here come from an adult with an advanced solid tumor such as melanoma, head and neck, liver or kidney cancer.

The genes are TRBV7-8 and TRBJ2-1, with 7 bases matching TRBD2. The germline V gene has CDR1 SGHVS and CDR2 FQNEAQ. This CDR3 has 15 residues. The V gene end was trimmed by 0 bases and the J gene end by 6 bases; junction bases not matched to a gene: 5. The CDR3 here is CASSLAGRGRNEQFF. As DNA, the CDR3 is TGTGCCAGCAGCTTAGCGGGGAGGGGACGCAATGAGCAGTTCTTC.

The rearrangement links TRBV7-9 to TRBJ1-1; TRBD1 matches 8 bases. The CDR3 covers 13 residues. The V gene's germline CDR1 is SEHNR and CDR2 FQNEAQ (reference sequence). With V trimmed by 2 bases and J by 8 bases, 4 bases remained unmatched. The CDR3 is CASSLRTGPEAFF. DNA for the CDR3: TGTGCCAGCAGCTTAAGGACAGGGCCCGAAGCTTTCTTT.

This sequence joins TRBV25-1 and TRBJ1-2; unclear D gene. CDR3 length: 13 residues. Trimming took 2 bases from V and 2 from J, leaving 6 bases between them. Per the germline V gene, CDR1 is MGHDK and CDR2 is SYGVNS. CDR3 sequence: CASSERVNYGYTF. The CDR3 DNA is TGTGCCAGCAGTGAACGGGTGAACTATGGCTACACCTTC.

This CDR3 is CASSDVARGTDYGYTF. CDR3 in DNA: TGTGCCAGCAGTGACGTAGCCCGGGGGACGGACTATGGCTACACCTTC. V usage is TRBV6-4 and J usage is TRBJ1-2; TRBD1 is a possible D gene (5 bases). The CDR3 totals 16 residues. CDR1 MRHNA and CDR2 SNTAGT come from the germline V gene. The V gene lost 2 bases and the J gene lost 3 bases, with 16 bases spanning the gap.

With regard to this clone: An end of the junction does not agree with germline; a read error may underlie this. The rearrangement joins TRBV30 to TRBJ1-2, with TRBD1 as a possible D gene (5 bases). Germline V CDR1 and CDR2: GTSNPN, SVGIG (reference sequence). The CDR3 totals 13 residues. The CDR3 DNA reads as TGTGCCTGGAGTGTAACAGGCCTCTATGGCCACACCTTC. Translated, it gives CAWSVTGLYGHTF.

CDR3 DNA sequence: TGTGCCAGCAGTGAGAAAGCGGAGGGGGGGACCCAGTACTTC. Protein sequence: CASSEKAEGGTQYF. J is TRBJ2-5 and V is TRBV2; the D gene could be TRBD1 or TRBD2 (6 bases each). V gave up 3 bases and J gave up 7 bases, with 15 bases separating them. Germline CDR1 and CDR2: SNHLY and FYNNEI. This CDR3 region has 14 residues.

V gene TRBV7-8 combines with J gene TRBJ1-5; D gene uncertain. Trimming took 4 bases from V and 1 from J, leaving 14 bases between them. The V gene's germline CDR1 is SGHVS and CDR2 FQNEAQ. The CDR3 consists of 16 residues. DNA of the CDR3: TGTGCCAGCAGCTCCGTGCGCTGGACGAGCAATCAGCCCCAGCATTTT. It translates to CASSSVRWTSNQPQHF.

There are many counts of this clone. The chain couples TRBV7-6 to TRBJ1-3; D possibly corresponds to TRBD1 (5 bases). Per the germline V gene, CDR1 is SGHVS and CDR2 is FNYEAQ. Trimming shortened V by 1 base and J by 3 bases, and 16 bases separated the two germline ends. The CDR3 has 17 amino acids. For the CDR3, the DNA is TGTGCCAGCAGCTTAGAGGGGCAGGGTATAGGTGGAAACACCATATATTTT. It is translated as CASSLEGQGIGGNTIYF.

This clone was recorded a few times. J is TRBJ1-5 and V is TRBV10-3; D is ambiguous. Trimming stripped 2 bases from V and 5 bases from J, with 4 bases between. Germline-derived CDR1 and CDR2 are ENHRY and SYGVKD. The CDR3 length is 12 residues. DNA for the CDR3: TGTGCCATCAGTGAGACTCATCAGCCCCAGCATTTT. It yields the protein CAISETHQPQHF.

V is TRBV6-8 and J is TRBJ2-3; no clear D gene. V was clipped by 1 base and J by 2 bases, with 7 bases between them. This CDR3 spans 14 amino acids. Germline V CDR1 and CDR2: MNHGY, SAAAGT. DNA of the CDR3: TGTGCCAGCAGTTACTTCGGCTCCACAGATACGCAGTATTTT. Amino acid sequence: CASSYFGSTDTQYF.

This sequence joins TRBV6-6 and TRBJ1-5; no clear D. The CDR3 length is 12 residues. Trimming removed 0 bases from V and 6 bases from J, with 3 bases in between. Germline V gene data show CDR1 as MNHNY and CDR2 as SVGAGI (reference sequence). The chain's CDR3 is CASSYSGQPQHF. The CDR3 region has the DNA TGTGCCAGCAGTTACTCAGGTCAGCCCCAGCATTTT.

The genes are TRBV29-1 and TRBJ2-1; D perhaps matches TRBD2 (7 bases). The CDR3 spans 14 residues. Trimming took 6 bases from V and 2 from J, leaving 14 bases between them. Looked up from germline, CDR1 is SQVTM and CDR2 is ANQGSEA. CDR3 sequence (DNA): TGCAGCGTCAAAGGCGGGGGCCCCTACAATGAGCAGTTCTTC. Translating it yields CSVKGGGPYNEQFF.

This clone was found once. The V call is TRBV10-3, the J call TRBJ1-5; tentatively, D is TRBD1 (5 bases). This CDR3 is 14 amino acids long. Trimming took 6 bases from V and 7 from J, leaving 16 bases between them. Germline V gives CDR1 ENHRY, CDR2 SYGVKD. The CDR3 is CAIRQGAGMQPQHF. CDR3 nucleotide sequence: TGTGCCATCAGGCAGGGCGCCGGGATGCAGCCCCAGCATTTT.

This chain uses TRBV7-2 with TRBJ1-1; 7 nucleotides line up with TRBD1. From germline, CDR1 is SGHTA and CDR2 FQGNSA. With V trimmed by 1 base and J by 1 base, 9 bases remained unmatched. This CDR3 region has 17 residues. The CDR3 DNA reads as TGTGCCAGCAGCTTAGAAAAAGGCGGGACAGCGAACACTGAAGCTTTCTTT. As protein: CASSLEKGGTANTEAFF.

The rearrangement joins TRBV4-1 to TRBJ2-5; a weak D match, TRBD1 (6 bases). Trimming removed 6 bases from V and 4 bases from J, with 15 bases in between. The CDR3 contains 14 residues. Per the germline V gene, CDR1 is MGHRA and CDR2 is YSYEKL. DNA of the CDR3: TGCGCCAGCAGACTTACAGGGACCGGAGAGACCCAGTACTTC. It specifies CASRLTGTGETQYF.

The rearrangement joins TRBV19 to TRBJ1-3; 9 nucleotides agree with TRBD1. J gave up 8 bases and V 11 bases, and 16 bases lay outside the gene matches. CDR1 is LNHDA and CDR2 is SQIVND in the germline V gene (reference sequence). CDR3 length: 15 residues. DNA of the CDR3: TGTGCCTCCACGCGACGGACAGGGGAAGTATACACCATATATTTT. Its protein is CASTRRTGEVYTIYF.

V and J are TRBV5-1 and TRBJ2-1, with TRBD2 matching over 10 bases. This CDR3 is 14 amino acids long. The V segment lost 4 bases and the J segment 10 bases; nucleotides outside the gene matches: 8. Germline V CDR1 and CDR2: SGHRS, YFSETQ. In DNA form, the CDR3 reads TGCGCCAGCAGCACCCTAGCGGGAGTCGGAGAGCAGTTCTTC. This translates into CASSTLAGVGEQFF.

This rearrangement joins TRBV19 to TRBJ2-6; D not certain. Trimming shortened V by 5 bases and J by 3 bases, and 8 bases separated the two germline ends. The CDR3 is 14 residues long. Per germline, CDR1 LNHDA and CDR2 SQIVND (reference sequence). The CDR3 nucleotides are TGTGCCAGTAGTCTCGTCAATGGGGCCAACGTCCTGACTTTC. Residues: CASSLVNGANVLTF.